This T cell receptor beta chain appears in the sequencing data of a study of cytomegalovirus exposure and HLA in healthy donors. General study points: In presence/absence analyses, roughly uniform sequencing depth across donors was assumed. Later analysis identified several of the most significant clusters that appeared linked to common viral pathogens.

The PCR ran on 60 Vbeta and 13 Jbeta primers. As originally analysed: The authors later counted 65 million to 90 million unique TCR beta chains, some 12 million of them shared. Libraries were prepared by immunoSEQ multiplex PCR; TCRdb keeps only in-frame clonotypes and omits some of them. V and J calls and clone size follow that table, whereas D and trimming were derived from the DNA. The table includes about 170,000 clones, roughly 71% detected once. V lost 4 bases and J lost 3, with 9 bases in between. Germline-derived CDR1 and CDR2 are LNHDA and SQIVND (reference sequence). CDR3 size: 13 residues. Comment on this clone: Its specificity is not known.

Sequencing input: PBMCs. The chain uses TRBV19 and TRBJ1-2, with D possibly being TRBD1 (6 bases). The sequence was collected from a woman between 50 and 59 years old in good health and CMV-seropositive. CDR3 coding DNA: TGTGCCAGTAGTAGGGACACCTACTATGGCTACACCTTC. Its protein is CASSRDTYYGYTF.